These 17 T cell receptor beta chains were sequenced from one sample in a study of T cell repertoires in cytomegalovirus infection. Their cognate antigens are unknown. TCRdb re-called the reads with MiXCR, one entry per CDR3 protein. The table records around 340,000 distinct CDR3 sequences, 25% to 30% of them present only once. The sample here was cultured PBMCs, taken from culture after CMV antigen stimulation. The receptors shown here come from a human donor in good health (CMV status not recorded). Some clones in this sample may be carry-over from other donors' samples.

With regard to this clonotype: One junction end disagrees with the germline gene, perhaps due to a read error. This sequence joins TRBV7-7 and TRBJ2-3, with TRBD2 as a possible D gene (6 bases). The length of the CDR3 is 13 residues. The germline gives CDR1 SSHAT, CDR2 FNYEAQ (reference sequence). The CDR3 DNA is TGTGCTAGCAGCGGAGGGGACCGGCATACGCAGTATTTT. This encodes CASSGGDRHTQYF.

Ten or more counts support this clonotype. The chain joins TRBV7-8 to TRBJ1-4; D may be TRBD1 (6 bases). Trimming stripped 6 bases from V and 4 bases from J, with 18 bases between. Per the germline V gene, CDR1 is SGHVS and CDR2 is FQNEAQ. This CDR3 comprises 16 residues. The CDR3 spells CASSSTGLWGNEKLFF. CDR3 DNA sequence: TGTGCCAGCAGTTCCACAGGGCTCTGGGGTAATGAAAAACTGTTTTTT.

The chain employs TRBV27 and TRBJ1-4, with 10 bases identical to TRBD1. V trimming: 6 bases; J trimming: 0 bases; junction bases outside the gene matches: 4. The CDR3 loop spans 16 amino acids. Looked up from germline, CDR1 is MNHEY and CDR2 is SMNVEV (reference sequence). CDR3 bases: TGTGCCAGCAGGGGGACAGGGGCCGCAACTAATGAAAAACTGTTTTTT. Protein sequence: CASRGTGAATNEKLFF.

This clonotype occurred once. The V and J genes are TRBV27 and TRBJ1-2; a weak D match, TRBD1 (6 bases). The ends were cut back, 4 bases at V and 6 bases at J, with 27 bases in the middle. The length of the CDR3 is 18 residues. The germline V gene encodes CDR1 MNHEY and CDR2 SMNVEV (reference sequence). This CDR3 is CASSSVGSWGAPVHGYTF. The DNA for the CDR3 is TGTGCCAGCAGTTCGGTGGGCTCTTGGGGGGCGCCCGTACATGGCTACACCTTC.

The chain combines TRBV10-3 with TRBJ2-7, with D perhaps TRBD2 (5 bases). The CDR3 has 12 residues. The ends were cut back, 3 bases at V and 4 bases at J, with 7 bases in the middle. The germline CDR1 and CDR2 sequences are ENHRY and SYGVKD. The CDR3 spells CAISDPGYEQYF. DNA for the CDR3: TGTGCCATCAGTGATCCGGGATACGAGCAGTACTTC.

This sequence joins TRBV28 and TRBJ2-1; D is uncertain. Trimming took 4 bases from V and 6 from J, leaving 10 bases between them. The CDR3 runs 13 residues. CDR1 and CDR2 (germline): MDHEN, SYDVKM. CDR3 region: CASSSPGSNEQFF. CDR3 in DNA: TGTGCCAGCAGTTCCCCTGGAAGCAATGAGCAGTTCTTC.

This clonotype turned up a few times. V usage is TRBV18 and J usage is TRBJ2-5, with 11 bases identical to TRBD2. CDR1 and CDR2 (germline): KGHSH, LQKENI. Germline trimming cut 6 bases from V and 5 bases from J; bases unmatched to any gene: 11. The CDR3 covers 16 residues. CDR3 in amino acids: CASSQGLAGTGETQYF. CDR3 DNA sequence: TGTGCCAGCTCGCAAGGACTAGCGGGCACCGGGGAGACCCAGTACTTC.

The chain links TRBV7-2 to TRBJ2-2, with D unresolved. Trimming pared 4 bases from V and 6 bases from J, leaving 6 bases between. Germline V gene lookup returns CDR1 SGHTA and CDR2 FQGNSA. CDR3 length equals 12 residues. The DNA for the CDR3 is TGTGCCAGCAGCTATAACTCCGGGGAGCTGTTTTTT. Amino acids: CASSYNSGELFF.

This chain uses TRBV7-2 with TRBJ2-3; D gene uncertain. CDR1 and CDR2 (germline): SGHTA, FQGNSA. The CDR3 has 14 amino acids. Trimming removed 5 bases from V and 3 bases from J, with 12 bases in between. In DNA, the CDR3 is TGTGCCAGCAGCCCGGGCGGCCTGACAGATACGCAGTATTTT. Its protein is CASSPGGLTDTQYF.

This clonotype showed up many times. The rearrangement joins TRBV7-2 to TRBJ2-3, with D possibly being TRBD1 or TRBD2 (6 bases each). The germline gives CDR1 SGHTA, CDR2 FQGNSA. The CDR3 contains 17 residues. Trimming left V 4 bases short and J 5 bases short, with 22 bases between. CDR3 in amino acids: CASSSLSKRGARDTQYF. The CDR3 nucleotides are TGTGCCAGCAGCTCCCTATCAAAAAGGGGGGCCAGAGATACGCAGTATTTT.

The chain couples TRBV28 to TRBJ1-4, with TRBD1 as a possible D gene (5 bases). V lost 7 bases, J lost 8 bases, and 14 bases lay in between. Looked up from germline, CDR1 is MDHEN and CDR2 is SYDVKM. CDR3 size: 13 residues. The CDR3 loop reads CASTAGRTEKLFF. CDR3 DNA: TGTGCCAGCACCGCCGGAAGGACAGAAAAACTGTTTTTT.

The J gene is TRBJ2-1, the V gene TRBV7-3, with 9 nucleotides matching TRBD1. Germline CDR1 and CDR2: SGHTA and FQGTGA. The CDR3 runs to 16 residues. J lost 7 bases, V lost 5 bases, and 12 bases had no gene match. The CDR3 reads CASSLMGQGSRNEQFF. In DNA, the CDR3 is TGTGCCAGCAGCCTAATGGGACAGGGCTCTCGAAATGAGCAGTTCTTC.

The V and J genes are TRBV6-1 and TRBJ2-3; 7 nucleotides match TRBD1. The CDR3 is 14 residues long. Germline-derived CDR1 and CDR2 are MNHNS and SASEGT. The ends lost 5 bases at V and 7 bases at J; junction bases unmatched: 9. The DNA of the CDR3 is TGTGCCAGCAGTTCTTGGGACAGAGGCAATACGCAGTATTTT. Its protein product is CASSSWDRGNTQYF.

The rearrangement uses TRBV7-4 and TRBJ1-2; a possible D gene is TRBD1 (6 bases). The CDR3 runs 15 residues. The germline V gene has CDR1 SGHVT and CDR2 SQSDAQ. Trimming removed 1 base at V and 10 bases at J, with 19 bases between. This chain's CDR3 is CASSLDAGAIRDYTF. For the CDR3, the DNA is TGTGCCAGCAGCTTAGACGCGGGGGCCATAAGAGACTACACCTTC.

In its sample, this clonotype was seen a few times. The chain carries TRBV15 and TRBJ1-2; tentative D call: TRBD1 (5 bases). The CDR3 is made up of 13 amino acids. V was cut by 1 base and J by 3 bases, with 6 bases left in between. Germline V CDR1 and CDR2: LNHNV, YYDKDF (reference sequence). This CDR3 reads CATSRARDYGYTF. CDR3 coding DNA: TGTGCCACCAGCAGAGCCAGGGACTATGGCTACACCTTC.

This clonotype was seen only a few times. The chain has TRBV28 and TRBJ1-4, with a tentative D call TRBD1 (5 bases). This CDR3 is 16 amino acids long. V lost 3 bases, J lost 3 bases, and 14 bases lay in between. Germline loops: CDR1 MDHEN, CDR2 SYDVKM. Here the CDR3 DNA reads TGTGCCAGCAGTTTGGCTGCAGGGTTCTCTAATGAAAAACTGTTTTTT. It specifies CASSLAAGFSNEKLFF.

This CDR3 is CATPEGTGRQGGYTF. The CDR3 region has the DNA TGTGCCACCCCGGAGGGCACGGGGAGGCAGGGGGGCTACACCTTC. The rearrangement joins TRBV28 to TRBJ1-2, with D maybe TRBD1 (6 bases). The germline V gene encodes CDR1 MDHEN and CDR2 SYDVKM. CDR3 length: 15 residues. V dropped 10 bases and J dropped 8 bases, with 26 bases sitting between them.